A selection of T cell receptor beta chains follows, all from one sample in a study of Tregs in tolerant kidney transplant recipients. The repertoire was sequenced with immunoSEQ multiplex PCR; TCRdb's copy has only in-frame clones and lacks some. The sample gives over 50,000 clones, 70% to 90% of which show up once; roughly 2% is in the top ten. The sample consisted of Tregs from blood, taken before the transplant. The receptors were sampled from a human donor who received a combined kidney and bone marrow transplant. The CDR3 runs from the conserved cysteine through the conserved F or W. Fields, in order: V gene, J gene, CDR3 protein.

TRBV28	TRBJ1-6	CASRGRDRHNSPLHF
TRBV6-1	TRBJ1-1	CASSVNRDMNTEAFF
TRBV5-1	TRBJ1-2	CASSLEGGLGYTF
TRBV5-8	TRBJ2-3	CASSLVNLRATDTQYF
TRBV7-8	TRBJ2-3	CASSLPRAGPSADTQYF
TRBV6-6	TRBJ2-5	CASSSGPLETQYF
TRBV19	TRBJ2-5	CASSPQTSGGETQYF
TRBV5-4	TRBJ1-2	CASSLAYTQGIYGYTF
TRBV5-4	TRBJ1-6	CASSLDRGDSPLHF
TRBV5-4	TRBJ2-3	CASSLGGRPDTQYF
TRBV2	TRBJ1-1	CASSRRGGSDTEAFF
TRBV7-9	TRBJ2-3	CASSRHSGLSADTQYF
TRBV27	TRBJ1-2	CASSLRGPSSKNYGYTF
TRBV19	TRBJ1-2	CASRTRNYGYTF
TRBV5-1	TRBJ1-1	CASSPEGVTEAFF
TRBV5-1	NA	CASSPQGQGGSYEQYF
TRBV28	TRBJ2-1	CASSLLVQSRNEQFF
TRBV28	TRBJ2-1	CASSFESIDNEQFF
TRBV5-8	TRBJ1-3	CASSLVGKRRNTIYF
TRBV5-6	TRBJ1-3	CASSLRGEFAGNTIYF
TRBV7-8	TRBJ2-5	CASSSTGKTQYF
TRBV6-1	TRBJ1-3	CATSGTGGNTIYF
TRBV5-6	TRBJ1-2	CASSRGPYGYTF
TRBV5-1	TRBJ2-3	CASSGAPGGDTQYF
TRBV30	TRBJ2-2	CALRWGPTSGRAAGELFF
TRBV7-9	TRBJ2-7	CASSPGLAHSYEQYF